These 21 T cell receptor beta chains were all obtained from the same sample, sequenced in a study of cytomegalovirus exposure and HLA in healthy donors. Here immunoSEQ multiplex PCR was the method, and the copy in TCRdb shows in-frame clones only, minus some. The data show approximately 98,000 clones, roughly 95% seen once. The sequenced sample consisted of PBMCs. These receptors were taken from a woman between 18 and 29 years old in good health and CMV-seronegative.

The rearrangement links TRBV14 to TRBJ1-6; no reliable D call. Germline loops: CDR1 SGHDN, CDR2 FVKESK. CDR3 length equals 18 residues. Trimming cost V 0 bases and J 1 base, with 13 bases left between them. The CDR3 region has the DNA TGTGCCAGCAGCCAAGATCGGGAGGGTAGTTCCTATAATTCACCCCTCCACTTT. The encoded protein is CASSQDREGSSYNSPLHF.

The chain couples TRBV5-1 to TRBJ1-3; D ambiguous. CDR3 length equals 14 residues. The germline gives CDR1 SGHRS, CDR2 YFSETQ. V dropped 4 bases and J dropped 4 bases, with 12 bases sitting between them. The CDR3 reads CASSPPEGGNTIYF. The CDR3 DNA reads TGCGCCAGCAGCCCACCCGAGGGCGGAAACACCATATATTTT.

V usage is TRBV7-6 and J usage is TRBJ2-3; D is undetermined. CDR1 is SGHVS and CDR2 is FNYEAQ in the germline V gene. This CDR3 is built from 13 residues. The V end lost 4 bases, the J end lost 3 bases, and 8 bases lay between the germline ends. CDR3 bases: TGTGCCAGCAGCTATCTAAGAACAGATACGCAGTATTTT. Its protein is CASSYLRTDTQYF.

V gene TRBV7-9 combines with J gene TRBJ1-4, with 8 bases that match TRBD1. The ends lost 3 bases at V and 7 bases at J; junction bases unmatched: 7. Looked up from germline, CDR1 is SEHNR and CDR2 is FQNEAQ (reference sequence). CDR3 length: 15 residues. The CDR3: CASSFSTGAAEKLFF. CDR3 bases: TGTGCCAGCAGCTTTTCGACAGGGGCGGCTGAAAAACTGTTTTTT.

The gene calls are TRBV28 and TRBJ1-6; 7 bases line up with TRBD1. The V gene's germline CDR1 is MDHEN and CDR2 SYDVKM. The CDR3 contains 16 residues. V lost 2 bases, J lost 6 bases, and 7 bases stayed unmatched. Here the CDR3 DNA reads TGTGCCAGCAGTTTACCCGGACAGGTCCTTAATTCACCCCTCCACTTT. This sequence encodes CASSLPGQVLNSPLHF.

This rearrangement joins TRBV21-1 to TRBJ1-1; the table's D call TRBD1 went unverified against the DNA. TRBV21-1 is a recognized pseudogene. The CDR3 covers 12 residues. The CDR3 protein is CAPGTANTEAFF. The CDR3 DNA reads TGTGCTCCCGGGACAGCGAACACTGAAGCTTTCTTT.

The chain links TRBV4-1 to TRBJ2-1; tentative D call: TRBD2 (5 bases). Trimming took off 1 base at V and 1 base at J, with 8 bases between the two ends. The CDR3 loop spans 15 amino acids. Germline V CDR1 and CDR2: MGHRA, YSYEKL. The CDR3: CASSQGRGSYNEQFF. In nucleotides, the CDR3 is TGCGCCAGCAGCCAAGGGCGAGGGTCCTACAATGAGCAGTTCTTC.

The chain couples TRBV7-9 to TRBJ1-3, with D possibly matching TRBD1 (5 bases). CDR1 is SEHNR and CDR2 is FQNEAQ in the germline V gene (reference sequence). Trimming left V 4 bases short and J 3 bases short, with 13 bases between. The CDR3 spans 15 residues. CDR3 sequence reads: CASSYQGRGGNTIYF. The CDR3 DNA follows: TGTGCCAGCAGCTATCAGGGCAGAGGTGGAAACACCATATATTTT. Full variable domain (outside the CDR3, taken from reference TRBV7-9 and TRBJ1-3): DTGVSQNPRHKITKRGQNVTFRCDPISEHNRLYWYRQTLGQGPEFLTYFQNEAQLEKSRLLSDRFSAERPKGSFSTLEIQRTEQGDSAMYLCASSYQGRGGNTIYFGEGSWLTVV.

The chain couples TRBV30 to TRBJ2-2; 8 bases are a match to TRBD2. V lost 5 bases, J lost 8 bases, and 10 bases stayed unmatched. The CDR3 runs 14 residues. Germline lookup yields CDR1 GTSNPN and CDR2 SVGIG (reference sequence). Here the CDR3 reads CAWRTSGGMGELFF. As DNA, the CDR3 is TGTGCCTGGCGAACCTCGGGGGGGATGGGGGAGCTGTTTTTT.

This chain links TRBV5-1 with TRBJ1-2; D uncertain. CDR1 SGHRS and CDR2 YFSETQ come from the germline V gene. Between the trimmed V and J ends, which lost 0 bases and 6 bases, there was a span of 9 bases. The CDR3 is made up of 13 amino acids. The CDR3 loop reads CASSLAVRDGYTF. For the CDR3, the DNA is TGCGCCAGCAGCTTGGCAGTCCGTGATGGCTACACCTTC.

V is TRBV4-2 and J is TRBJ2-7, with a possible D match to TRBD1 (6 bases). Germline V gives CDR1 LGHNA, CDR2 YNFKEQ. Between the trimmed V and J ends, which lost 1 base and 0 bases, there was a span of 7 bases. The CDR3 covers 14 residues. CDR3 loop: CASSQGGPSYEQYF. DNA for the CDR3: TGTGCCAGCAGCCAAGGGGGGCCCTCCTACGAGCAGTACTTC.

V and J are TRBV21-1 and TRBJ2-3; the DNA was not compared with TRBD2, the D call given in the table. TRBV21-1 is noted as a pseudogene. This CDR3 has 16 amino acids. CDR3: CASSKWRGGRTDTQYF. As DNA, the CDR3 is TGTGCCAGCAGCAAATGGCGGGGGGGACGCACAGATACGCAGTATTTT.

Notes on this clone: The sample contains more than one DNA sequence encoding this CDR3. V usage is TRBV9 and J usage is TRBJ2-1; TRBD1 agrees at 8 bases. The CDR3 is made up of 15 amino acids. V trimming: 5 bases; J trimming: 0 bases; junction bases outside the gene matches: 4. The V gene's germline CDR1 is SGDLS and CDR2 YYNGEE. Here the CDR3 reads CASSRTGGSYNEQFF. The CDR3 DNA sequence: TGTGCCAGCAGTCGAACAGGGGGCTCCTACAATGAGCAGTTCTTC.

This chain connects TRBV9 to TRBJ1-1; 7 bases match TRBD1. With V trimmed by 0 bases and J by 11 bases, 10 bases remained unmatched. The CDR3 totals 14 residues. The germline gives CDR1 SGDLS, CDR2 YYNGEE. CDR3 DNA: TGTGCCAGCAGCGTAGGGAGGGGACAGTCGTTGGCTTTCTTT. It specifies CASSVGRGQSLAFF.

This CDR3 reads CASSQEGANYGYTF. The CDR3 region has the DNA TGCGCCAGCAGCCAAGAAGGGGCGAACTATGGCTACACCTTC. V is TRBV4-3 and J is TRBJ1-2; perhaps TRBD1 as D (5 bases). The CDR3 sequence is 14 residues long. V was cut by 0 bases and J by 2 bases, with 7 bases left in between. Per germline, CDR1 LGHNA and CDR2 YSLEER.

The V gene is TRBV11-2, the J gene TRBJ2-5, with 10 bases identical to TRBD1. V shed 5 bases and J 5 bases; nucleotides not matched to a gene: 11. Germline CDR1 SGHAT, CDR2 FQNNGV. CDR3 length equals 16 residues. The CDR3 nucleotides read TGTGCCAGCAGCCCAATGGGGACAGGGGATGTGGAGACCCAGTACTTC. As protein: CASSPMGTGDVETQYF.

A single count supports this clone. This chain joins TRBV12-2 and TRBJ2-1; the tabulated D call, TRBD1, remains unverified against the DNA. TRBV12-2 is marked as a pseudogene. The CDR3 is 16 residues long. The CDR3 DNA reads TGTGCAAGTCGCTTAGTCACAGGCGGAGCCTACAATGAGCAGTTCTTC. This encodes CASRLVTGGAYNEQFF.

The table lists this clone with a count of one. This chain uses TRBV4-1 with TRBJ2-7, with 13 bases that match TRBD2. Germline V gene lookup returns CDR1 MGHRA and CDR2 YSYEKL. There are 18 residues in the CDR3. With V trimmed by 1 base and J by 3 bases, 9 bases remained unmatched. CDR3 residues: CASSQGTSGRAFNYEQYF. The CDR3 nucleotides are TGCGCCAGCAGCCAAGGGACTAGCGGGAGAGCCTTTAACTACGAGCAGTACTTC.

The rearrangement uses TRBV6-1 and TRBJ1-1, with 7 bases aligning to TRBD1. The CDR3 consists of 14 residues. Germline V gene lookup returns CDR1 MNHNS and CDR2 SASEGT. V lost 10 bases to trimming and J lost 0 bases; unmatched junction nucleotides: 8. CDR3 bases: TGTGCCATCCGGACAGGAGGCTTGAACACTGAAGCTTTCTTT. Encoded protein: CAIRTGGLNTEAFF.

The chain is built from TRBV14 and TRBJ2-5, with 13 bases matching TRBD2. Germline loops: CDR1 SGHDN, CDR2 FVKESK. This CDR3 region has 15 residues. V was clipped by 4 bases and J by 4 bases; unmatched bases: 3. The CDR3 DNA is TGTGCCAGCAGCCTGGGACTAGCGGGATTAGAGACCCAGTACTTC. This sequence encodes CASSLGLAGLETQYF.

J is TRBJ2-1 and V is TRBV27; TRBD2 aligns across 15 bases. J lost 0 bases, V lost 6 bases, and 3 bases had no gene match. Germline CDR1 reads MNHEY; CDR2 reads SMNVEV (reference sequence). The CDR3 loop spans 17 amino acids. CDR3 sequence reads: CASSGLAGGSSYNEQFF. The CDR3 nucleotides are TGTGCCAGCAGCGGACTAGCGGGGGGGAGCTCCTACAATGAGCAGTTCTTC.